These 3 T cell receptor beta chains were sequenced from one sample in a study of OX40 agonist ivuxolimab in advanced cancers. Clones were sequenced by immunoSEQ multiplex PCR, and TCRdb holds only the in-frame ones, with some missing. The table lists around 51,000 clones, about 78% of them singletons. Here the sequenced sample was CD4+ or CD8+ T cells sorted from blood, taken in a trial of the OX40 agonist ivuxolimab. These receptors were collected from an adult with an advanced solid tumor such as melanoma, head and neck, liver or kidney cancer.

This clone qualifies as medium-sized (0.01 to 0.1%). The chain is built from TRBV5-1 and TRBJ2-1, with 8 nucleotides matching TRBD1. CDR3 size: 15 residues. The J segment lost 4 bases and the V segment lost 0 bases, leaving 3 bases of the junction unmatched. Germline V gives CDR1 SGHRS, CDR2 YFSETQ. Here the CDR3 DNA reads TGCGCCAGCAGCTTGGACTGGACAGGGTACAATGAGCAGTTCTTC. Its protein is CASSLDWTGYNEQFF.

The V call is TRBV10-2, the J call TRBJ1-2; D may be TRBD1 (6 bases). Germline lookup yields CDR1 WSHSY and CDR2 SAAADI. V lost 2 bases and J lost 7, with 11 bases in between. The CDR3 runs to 13 residues. CDR3 sequence reads: CASSERGIGGYTF. CDR3 nucleotide sequence: TGCGCCAGCAGTGAGAGGGGGATCGGTGGCTACACCTTC.

V usage is TRBV6-1 and J usage is TRBJ2-3; 10 nucleotides match TRBD2. Germline V gene data show CDR1 as MNHNS and CDR2 as SASEGT. V was pared by 2 bases and J by 6 bases, with 8 bases of the junction left unmatched. This CDR3 region has 16 residues. The CDR3 sequence is CASSEPGLAGADTQYF. In DNA form, the CDR3 reads TGTGCCAGCAGTGAACCGGGGCTAGCGGGAGCTGATACGCAGTATTTT.